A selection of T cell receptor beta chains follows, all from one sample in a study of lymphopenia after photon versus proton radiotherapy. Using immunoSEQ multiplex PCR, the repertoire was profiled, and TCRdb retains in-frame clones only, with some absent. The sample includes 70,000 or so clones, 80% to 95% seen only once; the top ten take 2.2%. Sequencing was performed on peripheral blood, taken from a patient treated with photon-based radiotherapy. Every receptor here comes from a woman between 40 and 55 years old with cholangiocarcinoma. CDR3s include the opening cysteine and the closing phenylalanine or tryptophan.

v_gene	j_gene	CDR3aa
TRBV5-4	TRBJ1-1	CASSIGQTNTEAFF
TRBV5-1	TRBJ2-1	CASSFSGVKDEQFF
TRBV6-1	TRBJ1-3	CASSESGTGNTIYF
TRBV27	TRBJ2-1	CASTPSGNYNEQFF
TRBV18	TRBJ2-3	CASSQPGLNADTQYF
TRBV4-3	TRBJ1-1	CASSQNGQIDTEAFF
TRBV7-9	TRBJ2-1	CASSSRSRTTGNEQFF
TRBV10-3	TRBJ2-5	CAISEGVGQGVEETQYF
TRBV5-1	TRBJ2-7	CASSSSGMGYEQYF
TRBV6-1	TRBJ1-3	CASSVVRQGQPKIRNTIYF
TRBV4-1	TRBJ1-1	CASSALGQSVGAFF
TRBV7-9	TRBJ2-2	CASSPGTGFTGELFF
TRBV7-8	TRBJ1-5	CASSPGTGVYQPQHF
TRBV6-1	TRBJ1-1	CASSKGGLEAFF
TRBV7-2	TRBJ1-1	CASTEGGRTEAFF
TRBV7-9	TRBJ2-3	CASRLAGGADTQYF
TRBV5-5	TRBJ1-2	CASSPDSGGYGYTF
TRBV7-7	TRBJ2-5	CASSFGTKETQYF
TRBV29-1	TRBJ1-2	CSVAVADLAYGYTF
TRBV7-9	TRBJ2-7	CASSKSEVQGAPEQYF
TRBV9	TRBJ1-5	CASSVGGVNQPQHF
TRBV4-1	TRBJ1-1	CASSRPTLNTEAFF